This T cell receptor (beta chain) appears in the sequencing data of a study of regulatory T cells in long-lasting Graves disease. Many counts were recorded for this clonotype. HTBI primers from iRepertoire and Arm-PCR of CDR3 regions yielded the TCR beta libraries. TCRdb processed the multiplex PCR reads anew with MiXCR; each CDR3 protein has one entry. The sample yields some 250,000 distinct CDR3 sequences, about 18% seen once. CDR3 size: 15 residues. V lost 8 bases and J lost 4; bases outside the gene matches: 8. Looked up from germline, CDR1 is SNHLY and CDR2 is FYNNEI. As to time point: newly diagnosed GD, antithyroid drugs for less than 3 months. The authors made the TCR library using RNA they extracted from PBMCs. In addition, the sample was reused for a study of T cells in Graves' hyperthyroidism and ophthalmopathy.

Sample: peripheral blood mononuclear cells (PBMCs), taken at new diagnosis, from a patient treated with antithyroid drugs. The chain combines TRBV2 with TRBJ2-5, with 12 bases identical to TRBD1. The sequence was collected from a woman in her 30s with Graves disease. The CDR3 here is CASGRDRGRGETQYF. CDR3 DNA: TGTGCCAGCGGCCGGGACAGGGGGCGAGGAGAGACCCAGTACTTC.